The 25 T cell receptor beta chains in this list originate from one sample, sequenced in a study of blood T cell repertoires in COVID-19. TCRdb's copy holds only in-frame clones and misses some; the assay was immunoSEQ multiplex PCR. In the table there are tens of thousands of clones, approximately 90% of which are singletons. Source material: peripheral blood. All receptors come from a male donor with acute or convalescent COVID-19.

The J gene is TRBJ2-5, the V gene TRBV5-1; maybe TRBD2 (6 bases). CDR3 length: 13 amino acids. Germline CDR1 is SGHRS and CDR2 is YFSETQ. The V end lost 4 bases, the J end lost 4 bases, and 11 bases lay between the germline ends. In nucleotides, the CDR3 is TGCGCCAGCAGCCGGGGGTTTGGAGAGACCCAGTACTTC. Its translation: CASSRGFGETQYF. Full variable domain (remainder filled in from reference TRBV5-1 and TRBJ2-5): KAGVTQTPRYLIKTRGQQVTLSCSPISGHRSVSWYQQTPGQGLQFLFEYFSETQRNKGNFPGRFSGRQFSNSRSEMNVSTLELGDSALYLCASSRGFGETQYFGPGTRLLVL.

V gene TRBV6-5 combines with J gene TRBJ2-3; 8 nucleotides match TRBD1. V trimming: 4 bases; J trimming: 4 bases; junction bases outside the gene matches: 4. Germline CDR1 is MNHEY and CDR2 is SVGAGI. The CDR3 totals 14 residues. The chain's CDR3 is CASSSAGGADTQYF. The CDR3 DNA follows: TGTGCCAGCAGTTCTGCAGGGGGCGCAGATACGCAGTATTTT.

This chain connects TRBV7-9 to TRBJ1-1; perhaps TRBD1 as D (5 bases). The CDR3 has 15 amino acids. The V gene lost 4 bases and the J gene lost 0 bases, with 12 bases spanning the gap. Looked up from germline, CDR1 is SEHNR and CDR2 is FQNEAQ (reference sequence). The CDR3 bases are TGTGCCAGCAGCTCAGTCAGGGCCATGAACACTGAAGCTTTCTTT. Translated: CASSSVRAMNTEAFF.

V and J are TRBV28 and TRBJ1-1; a weak D match, TRBD1 (6 bases). The CDR3 covers 12 residues. V was pared by 2 bases and J by 5 bases, with 6 bases between. CDR1 is MDHEN, CDR2 SYDVKM, per germline. CDR3 protein: CASSLRGTEAFF. CDR3 sequence (DNA): TGTGCCAGCAGTTTAAGGGGGACTGAAGCTTTCTTT.

This chain uses TRBV2 with TRBJ1-1; perhaps TRBD1 as D (6 bases). CDR1 is SNHLY and CDR2 is FYNNEI in the germline V gene. The CDR3 covers 15 residues. The V end was cut by 4 bases, the J end by 0 bases, with 12 bases between. CDR3 sequence: CASSAKGDMNTEAFF. DNA of the CDR3: TGTGCCAGCAGTGCCAAAGGGGACATGAACACTGAAGCTTTCTTT.

This chain uses TRBV11-3 with TRBJ1-6; possible D gene TRBD1, 5 bases. Trimming removed 5 bases from V and 8 bases from J, with 10 bases in between. The CDR3 is 13 amino acids. Per germline, CDR1 SGHNT and CDR2 YENEEA. This CDR3 is CASSPGGDSPLHF. The CDR3 DNA reads as TGTGCCAGCAGCCCTGGGGGGGATTCACCCCTCCACTTT.

The V gene is TRBV3-1 (or the pseudogene TRBV3-2), the J gene TRBJ2-5; tentative D call: TRBD2 (5 bases). CDR3 length: 16 amino acids. The germline gives CDR1 LGHDT, CDR2 YNNKEL (reference sequence). V lost 2 bases and J lost 2, with 15 bases in between. CDR3 DNA: TGTGCCAGCAGCCAAAACAGCGGCCCAGTACAAGAGACCCAGTACTTC. Its protein is CASSQNSGPVQETQYF.

The genes are TRBV7-2 and TRBJ1-6; 8 bases line up with TRBD1. In germline, CDR1 is SGHTA, CDR2 FQGNSA. The CDR3 sequence is 14 residues long. V lost 5 bases, J lost 9 bases, and 6 bases stayed unmatched. CDR3 sequence reads: CASSLQGARSPLHF. CDR3 coding DNA: TGTGCCAGCAGCCTCCAGGGGGCGCGTTCACCCCTCCACTTT.

The chain recombines TRBV7-9 with TRBJ2-1, with D perhaps TRBD1 (5 bases). Per the germline V gene, CDR1 is SEHNR and CDR2 is FQNEAQ (reference sequence). Trimming pared 5 bases from V and 7 bases from J, leaving 18 bases between. The CDR3 covers 15 residues. Here the CDR3 reads CASSPKTRVSNEQFF. The CDR3 bases are TGTGCCAGCAGCCCTAAGACCAGGGTTAGTAATGAGCAGTTCTTC.

V and J are TRBV5-1 and TRBJ1-3; D possibly corresponds to TRBD1 (5 bases). The CDR3 has 17 residues. The V and J ends lost 0 bases and 0 bases respectively, with 13 bases between them. The germline V gene has CDR1 SGHRS and CDR2 YFSETQ. As DNA, the CDR3 is TGCGCCAGCAGCTTGGCCGGGGGGACCCTCTCTGGAAACACCATATATTTT. It translates to CASSLAGGTLSGNTIYF.

The chain is built from TRBV19 and TRBJ2-5; 8 positions match TRBD1. From germline, CDR1 is LNHDA and CDR2 SQIVND (reference sequence). The CDR3 is made up of 18 amino acids. With 0 bases clipped from V and 1 base from J, the junction kept 10 bases outside the gene matches. CDR3 region: CASSIEFSGTGFQETQYF. For the CDR3, the DNA is TGTGCCAGTAGTATAGAGTTCTCTGGGACAGGATTCCAAGAGACCCAGTACTTC.

This chain links TRBV24-1 with TRBJ1-2, with TRBD1 as a possible D gene (6 bases). CDR3 size: 12 residues. Germline CDR1 reads KGHDR; CDR2 reads SFDVKD. V lost 4 bases and J 8 bases, leaving 10 bases between the germline ends. The CDR3 nucleotides read TGTGCCACCAGTGACTACAGGGACGGCTACACCTTC. Protein: CATSDYRDGYTF.

V usage is TRBV11-2 and J usage is TRBJ1-2; 8 positions match TRBD1. CDR1 and CDR2 (germline): SGHAT, FQNNGV. The ends lost 5 bases at V and 2 bases at J; junction bases unmatched: 7. CDR3 size: 15 residues. The CDR3 nucleotides read TGTGCCAGCAGCCCAGACAGGGGAGTGAACTATGGCTACACCTTC. It codes for CASSPDRGVNYGYTF. Full variable domain (remainder filled in from reference TRBV11-2 and TRBJ1-2): EAGVAQSPRYKIIEKRQSVAFWCNPISGHATLYWYQQILGQGPKLLIQFQNNGVVDDSQLPKDRFSAERLKGVDSTLKIQPAKLEDSAVYLCASSPDRGVNYGYTFGSGTRLTVV.

This clone is a singleton in its sample. The V call is TRBV7-2, the J call TRBJ1-3; D might be TRBD1 (5 bases). V was cut by 5 bases and J by 3 bases, with 14 bases left in between. The CDR3 sequence is 15 residues long. Germline CDR1 reads SGHTA; CDR2 reads FQGNSA. The CDR3, as DNA: TGTGCCAGCAGCCAACAGGCAGTCGGTGGAAACACCATATATTTT. It translates to CASSQQAVGGNTIYF.

The genes are TRBV19 and TRBJ2-7, with D possibly matching TRBD1 (7 bases). Germline lookup yields CDR1 LNHDA and CDR2 SQIVND (reference sequence). V was clipped by 6 bases and J by 5 bases, with 20 bases between them. This CDR3 spans 15 amino acids. The CDR3 DNA is TGTGCCAGTAGCCATTTAGCGGAGGGGGCGAACGAGCAGTACTTC. Translation gives CASSHLAEGANEQYF.

The CDR3 is CASSQEGTSGGGTDTQYF. CDR3 nucleotides: TGTGCCAGCAGCCAAGAAGGGACTAGCGGGGGGGGTACAGATACGCAGTATTTT. The chain has TRBV3-1 (or the pseudogene TRBV3-2) and TRBJ2-3; 16 bases are shared with TRBD2. This CDR3 comprises 18 residues. J lost 3 bases, V lost 0 bases, and 3 bases had no gene match. Per the germline V gene, CDR1 is LGHDT and CDR2 is YNNKEL (reference sequence).

The chain has TRBV6-5 and TRBJ1-1, with 8 bases identical to TRBD1. From germline, CDR1 is MNHEY and CDR2 SVGAGI. V gave up 3 bases and J gave up 1 base; unmatched junction bases: 4. The CDR3 extends over 15 amino acids. The CDR3 is CASSYQGAANTEAFF. The CDR3 DNA reads TGTGCCAGCAGTTATCAGGGGGCTGCGAACACTGAAGCTTTCTTT.

This chain uses TRBV30 with TRBJ2-1, with D tentatively TRBD2 (7 bases). V lost 4 bases and J 7 bases, leaving 14 bases between the germline ends. The CDR3 has 13 amino acids. Germline V lookup: CDR1 GTSNPN, CDR2 SVGIG (reference sequence). The CDR3 DNA follows: TGTGCCTGGAACGGGGGGCATGAGAATGAGCAGTTCTTC. This translates into CAWNGGHENEQFF.

This clone was recorded only once. The chain has TRBV2 and TRBJ1-5, with a weak D call TRBD1 (5 bases). Germline loops: CDR1 SNHLY, CDR2 FYNNEI. This CDR3 has 14 residues. V was trimmed by 4 bases and J by 4 bases, leaving 11 bases between them. This CDR3 reads CASSGQTENQPQHF. CDR3 DNA sequence: TGTGCCAGCAGTGGACAGACAGAGAATCAGCCCCAGCATTTT.

This clone has more than one count but fewer than ten. This chain links TRBV3-1 (or the pseudogene TRBV3-2) with TRBJ1-4, with TRBD1 as a possible D gene (5 bases). This CDR3 region has 17 residues. Germline CDR1 reads LGHDT; CDR2 reads YNNKEL (reference sequence). V lost 4 bases, J lost 4 bases, and 19 bases lay in between. The CDR3, as DNA: TGTGCCAGCAGCCCATCGTGGGGCTCGGGGGATAATGAAAAACTGTTTTTT. It codes for CASSPSWGSGDNEKLFF.

The J gene is TRBJ1-2, the V gene TRBV29-1; 8 nucleotides align to TRBD1. V lost 5 bases, J lost 3 bases, and 2 bases stayed unmatched. The CDR3 loop spans 12 amino acids. Germline assignment: CDR1 SQVTM and CDR2 ANQGSEA. CDR3 protein: CSVLGQDYGYTF. CDR3 coding DNA: TGCAGCGTTCTGGGACAGGACTATGGCTACACCTTC.

The chain employs TRBV6-5 and TRBJ2-3, with 14 bases matching TRBD2. Trimming cost V 6 bases and J 12 bases; bases outside gene matches: 5. CDR3 length: 13 amino acids. Per the germline V gene, CDR1 is MNHEY and CDR2 is SVGAGI. In nucleotides, the CDR3 is TGTGCCAGCAGACGGACTAGCGGGGGGTCACAGTATTTT. Amino acid sequence: CASRRTSGGSQYF.

The CDR3 sequence: CASIAVLNTEAFF. CDR3 DNA: TGTGCCAGCATCGCGGTCCTTAACACTGAAGCTTTCTTT. The chain combines TRBV7-9 with TRBJ1-1; the D is unclear. Germline CDR1 SEHNR, CDR2 FQNEAQ (reference sequence). This CDR3 region has 13 residues. V shed 7 bases and J shed 2 bases, with 11 bases lying between them.

This chain links TRBV29-1 with TRBJ1-5; no reliable D call. The germline gives CDR1 SQVTM, CDR2 ANQGSEA. V was clipped by 4 bases and J by 3 bases, with 7 bases between them. This CDR3 is built from 12 residues. CDR3 protein: CSVGGNNQPQHF. As DNA, the CDR3 is TGCAGCGTTGGCGGGAACAATCAGCCCCAGCATTTT.

The chain uses TRBV2 and TRBJ2-3; 12 bases are shared with TRBD2. The CDR3 contains 13 residues. V was clipped by 7 bases and J by 5 bases; unmatched bases: 1. Germline assignment: CDR1 SNHLY and CDR2 FYNNEI. CDR3 in DNA: TGTGCCAGCAAGACTAGCGGGGGAGATACGCAGTATTTT. Its protein product is CASKTSGGDTQYF. Filled out from reference TRBV2 and TRBJ2-3, the complete variable domain reads EPEVTQTPSHQVTQMGQEVILRCVPISNHLYFYWYRQILGQKVEFLVSFYNNEISEKSEIFDDQFSVERPDGSNFTLKIRSTKLEDSAMYFCASKTSGGDTQYFGPGTRLTVL.